This T cell receptor (beta chain) was captured in a study of cytomegalovirus exposure and HLA in healthy donors. Primers for the PCR totalled 60 Vbeta and 13 Jbeta. The data were produced by immunoSEQ multiplex PCR, yet TCRdb's version contains in-frame clones alone and is incomplete. The sample has more than 95,000 clones; roughly four fifths are singletons. The CDR3 length is 15 residues. Germline V gene sequence: CDR1 SGHVS, CDR2 FQNEAQ. Unmatched junction bases numbered 7, after V lost 2 bases and J lost 8 bases. V gene TRBV7-8 combines with J gene TRBJ2-1; TRBD2 matches at 9 bases. The sample taken for sequencing was PBMCs. This TCR was sampled from a woman aged 55 to 70 in good health and CMV-seropositive. Written as DNA, the CDR3 is TGTGCCAGCAGCTTACTGGCGGGAGGGCCATATGAGCAGTTCTTC. It translates to CASSLLAGGPYEQFF.